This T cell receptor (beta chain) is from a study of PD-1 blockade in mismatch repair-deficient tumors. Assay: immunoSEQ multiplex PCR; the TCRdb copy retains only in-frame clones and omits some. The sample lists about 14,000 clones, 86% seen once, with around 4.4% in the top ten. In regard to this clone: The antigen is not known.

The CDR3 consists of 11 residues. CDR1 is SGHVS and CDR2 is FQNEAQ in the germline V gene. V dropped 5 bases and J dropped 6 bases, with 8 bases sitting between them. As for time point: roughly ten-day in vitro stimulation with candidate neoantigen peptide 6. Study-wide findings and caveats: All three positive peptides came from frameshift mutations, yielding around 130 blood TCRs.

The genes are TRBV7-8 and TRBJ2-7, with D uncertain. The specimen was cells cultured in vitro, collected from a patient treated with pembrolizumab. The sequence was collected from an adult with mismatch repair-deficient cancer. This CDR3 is CASSPRTEQYF. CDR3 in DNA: TGTGCCAGCAGCCCCAGGACCGAGCAGTACTTC.